This TCR beta chain was identified in a study of blood T cell repertoires in COVID-19. Study information: The origin of the acute and convalescent COVID-19 samples was the United States, Italy and Spain. From T cells, B-cell-depleted T cells, or PBMCs came the material, which was cDNA or gDNA.

V lost 8 bases and J lost 0; bases outside the gene matches: 4. Germline-derived CDR1 and CDR2 are MDHEN and SYDVKM. The length of the CDR3 is 14 residues. The cohort comprised adults aged about 18 to 89 years residing in about 25 US areas. Original processing notes: From reference gene primer amplification, estimates of nucleated cell counts were derived. This table comes from immunoSEQ multiplex PCR, and its TCRdb copy is limited to in-frame clones, with some not included. V and J calls and clone size are those listed in that table; D and trimming were worked out from the DNA. Found here are 360,000 or so clones, roughly 87% of them singletons; the top ten hold 5% to 5.5%.

Sequences were obtained from PBMCs or T cells enriched from blood (not recorded which). This clonotype was obtained from a woman aged 45 to 65 who had recovered from COVID-19. J is TRBJ2-1 and V is TRBV28, with 7 bases lining up with TRBD1. CDR3 coding DNA: TGTGCCAGCGAGGGGGCAAGCTCCTACAATGAGCAGTTCTTC. This codes for CASEGASSYNEQFF.